This T cell receptor (beta chain) was recovered during a study of control samples from healthy donors and cancer patients. Germline V CDR1 and CDR2: ENHRY, SYGVKD. Trimming pared 8 bases from V and 8 bases from J, leaving 18 bases between. The CDR3 is 13 amino acids. Sequencing was performed with immunoSEQ multiplex PCR; in TCRdb, only in-frame clones are kept and a portion is missing. The sample has more than 95,000 clones, roughly 87% seen once; the top ten hold about 8.7%. The specimen sequenced was blood. The receptor comes from a man in his forties in good health. This chain joins TRBV10-3 and TRBJ1-2, with unresolved D. In DNA form, the CDR3 reads TGTGCCATCCAGTTAGTGCCGGGTGGCGGCTACACCTTC. This sequence encodes CAIQLVPGGGYTF.